These T cell receptor beta chains were read from a single sample in a study of shared clonotypes between healthy human individuals. Here immunoSEQ multiplex PCR was the method, and the copy in TCRdb shows in-frame clones only, minus some. In the table there are 1.5 million to 2.5 million clones, about 95% of which are singletons. The sequencing sample was made of naive CD8+ T cells sorted from blood. The source of these receptors is a man between 18 and 35 years old in good health. Both conserved end residues are part of each CDR3. The order of the fields is V gene, clone size, J gene, D gene, CDR3 length, CDR3 DNA, CDR3 protein. A D gene is named only where the DNA matches it firmly. A row's size may be missing; if present it is once, few, many or a size class.

TRBV14	-	TRBJ2-7	TRBD2	13	TGTGCCAGCGAATTAGCGGGAGGGTACGAGCAGTACTTC	CASELAGGYEQYF
TRBV1	-	TRBJ2-3	-	15	TGCACCAGCAGCCAAGATTTAGCGGGTACAGATACGCAGTATTTT	CTSSQDLAGTDTQYF
TRBV5-4	-	TRBJ1-1	-	13	TGTGCCAGCAGCGACAGGCGGGGAACTGAAGCTTTCTTT	CASSDRRGTEAFF
TRBV4-3	-	TRBJ2-3	-	15	TGCGCCAGCAGCCAAGCAGACAGGCATGGCGATACGCAGTATTTT	CASSQADRHGDTQYF
TRBV2	once	TRBJ2-7	TRBD2	15	TGTGCCAGCAGTGAGGGTTCATGGGACTACTACGAGCAGTACTTC	CASSEGSWDYYEQYF
TRBV18	-	TRBJ2-7	TRBD1	14	TGTGCCAGCTCACCAGGGACAGGGGCTTACGAGCAGTACTTC	CASSPGTGAYEQYF
TRBV30	-	TRBJ2-3	-	13	TGTGCCTGGAGTGTCGGTGGGACAGATACGCAGTATTTT	CAWSVGGTDTQYF
TRBV19	-	TRBJ2-7	-	13	TGTGCCAGTAGTATAGATTTCGGGTACGAGCAGTACTTC	CASSIDFGYEQYF
TRBV29-1	-	TRBJ2-2	-	13	TGCAGCGTTGTGAGCGCGAACACCGGGGAGCTGTTTTTT	CSVVSANTGELFF
TRBV6-5	once	TRBJ2-1	TRBD2	15	TGTGCCAGCAGTTGGGGACTAGCGCTAGGGAATGAGCAGTTCTTC	CASSWGLALGNEQFF
TRBV9	-	TRBJ2-5	TRBD1	14	TGTGCCAGCAGCGTAGCGGGGACAGCTGAGACCCAGTACTTC	CASSVAGTAETQYF
TRBV30	-	TRBJ1-1	-	15	TGTGCCTGGAATTTCGGGAGGGGAGTGAACACTGAAGCTTTCTTT	CAWNFGRGVNTEAFF
TRBV10-2	-	TRBJ2-7	TRBD2	13	TGCGCCAGCGGTGGACTAGCTCGCTACGAGCAGTACTTC	CASGGLARYEQYF
TRBV11-2	-	TRBJ2-3	-	15	TGTGCCAGCAGCTTAGATCTCGGGGTACAGGATACGCAGTATTTT	CASSLDLGVQDTQYF
TRBV27	-	TRBJ2-5	TRBD2	16	TGTGCCAGCAGTTTTCTGGCGGGGGGTGCCGGGGAGACCCAGTACTTC	CASSFLAGGAGETQYF
TRBV7-8	-	TRBJ2-7	-	16	TGTGCCAGCAGCTTGGACTACATCTCGATCTCCTACGAGCAGTACTTC	CASSLDYISISYEQYF